This record looks at one T cell receptor (beta chain) sequence and its context. The V and J ends lost 0 bases and 14 bases respectively, with 8 bases between them. Germline-derived CDR1 and CDR2 are DFQATT and SNEGSKA (reference sequence). The CDR3 extends over 11 amino acids. TCRdb's table, derived via immunoSEQ multiplex PCR, lists solely in-frame clones and lacks some. The sample yields approximately 68,000 clones, about 88% seen once. The sample originates from a study of blood T cell repertoires in COVID-19. Study context: The study drew acute and convalescent COVID-19 samples from the United States, Italy and Spain. T cells, B-cell-depleted T cells, or PBMCs supplied cDNA or gDNA.

The source of this sequence is a man aged 65 to 85 with active or convalescent COVID-19. The rearrangement links TRBV20-1 to TRBJ1-6; weak D call: TRBD1 (5 bases). What was sequenced was peripheral blood. For the CDR3, the DNA is TGCAGTGCTAGAGATCGGGGGGCCCTCCACTTT. It translates to CSARDRGALHF.